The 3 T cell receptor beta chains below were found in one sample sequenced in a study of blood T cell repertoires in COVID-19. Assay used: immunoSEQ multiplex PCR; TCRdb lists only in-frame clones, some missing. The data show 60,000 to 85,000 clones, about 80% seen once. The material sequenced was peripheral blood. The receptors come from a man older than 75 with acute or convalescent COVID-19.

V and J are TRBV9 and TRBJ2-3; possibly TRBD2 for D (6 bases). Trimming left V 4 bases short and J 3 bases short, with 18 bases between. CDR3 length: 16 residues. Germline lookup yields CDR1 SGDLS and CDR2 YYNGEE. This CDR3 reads CASSPRTGLSTDTQYF. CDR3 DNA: TGTGCCAGCAGCCCACGGACTGGACTATCTACAGATACGCAGTATTTT.

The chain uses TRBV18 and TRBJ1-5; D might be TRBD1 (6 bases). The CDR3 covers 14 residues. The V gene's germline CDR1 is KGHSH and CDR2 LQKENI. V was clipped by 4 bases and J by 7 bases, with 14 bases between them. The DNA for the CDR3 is TGTGCCAGCTCACGGTCAGGGGAAGACCAGCCCCAGCATTTT. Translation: CASSRSGEDQPQHF. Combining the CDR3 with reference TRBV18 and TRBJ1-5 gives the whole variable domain NAGVMQNPRHLVRRRGQEARLRCSPMKGHSHVYWYRQLPEEGLKFMVYLQKENIIDESGMPKERFSAEFPKEGPSILRIQQVVRGDSAAYFCASSRSGEDQPQHFGDGTRLSIL.

The CDR3 DNA sequence: TGTGCCATCAGTGAGTCTGGGGCGGGGGCTAGCACAGATACGCAGTATTTT. Its protein is CAISESGAGASTDTQYF. The chain links TRBV10-3 to TRBJ2-3; D perhaps matches TRBD2 (7 bases). Per germline, CDR1 ENHRY and CDR2 SYGVKD. V was trimmed by 0 bases and J by 0 bases, leaving 13 bases between them. The CDR3 loop spans 17 amino acids.